This T cell receptor beta chain was captured in a study of OX40 agonist ivuxolimab in advanced cancers. Overall study results and limits: Circulating CD4+ and CD8+ T cells showed clonal expansion by week 6 at 0.1 to 3.0 mg/kg.

The germline V gene has CDR1 MNHEY and CDR2 SVGAGI. The V and J ends lost 11 bases and 1 base respectively, with 13 bases between them. There are 13 residues in the CDR3. Here immunoSEQ multiplex PCR was the method, and the copy in TCRdb shows in-frame clones only, minus some. The data contain tens of thousands of clones, 81% of them seen just once; the ten biggest clones take up about 5%. As for this clone: Its antigen is still unknown.

The sampling schedule covered blood at baseline, cycle 4 day 1, and cycle 7 day 1. The source is an adult with an advanced solid tumor such as melanoma, head and neck, liver or kidney cancer. The genes are TRBV6-5 and TRBJ2-3, with D possibly TRBD1 on 5 matching bases. The material sequenced was CD4+ or CD8+ T cells sorted from blood, taken in a trial of the OX40 agonist ivuxolimab. CDR3 region: CAAKGAGTDTQYF. The CDR3 DNA follows: TGTGCCGCCAAAGGGGCGGGCACAGATACGCAGTATTTT.